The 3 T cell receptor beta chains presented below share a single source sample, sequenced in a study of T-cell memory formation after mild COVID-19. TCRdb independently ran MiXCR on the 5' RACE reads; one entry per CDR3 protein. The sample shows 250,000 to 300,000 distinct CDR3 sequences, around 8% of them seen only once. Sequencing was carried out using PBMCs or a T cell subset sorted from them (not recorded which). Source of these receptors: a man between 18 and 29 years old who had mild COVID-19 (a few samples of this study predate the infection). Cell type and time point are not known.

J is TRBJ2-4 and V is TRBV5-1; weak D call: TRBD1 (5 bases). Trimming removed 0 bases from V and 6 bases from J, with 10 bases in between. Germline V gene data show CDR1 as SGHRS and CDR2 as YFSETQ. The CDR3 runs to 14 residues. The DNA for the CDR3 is TGCGCCAGCAGCTTGGGGTCAGGGTTAAACATTCAGTACTTC. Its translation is CASSLGSGLNIQYF.

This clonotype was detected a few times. As DNA, the CDR3 is TGCAGCTCGGGGACAGGGGAACTACATGAGCAGTTCTTC. Translated: CSSGTGELHEQFF. The rearrangement uses TRBV29-1 and TRBJ2-1, with TRBD1 matching over 10 bases. Per germline, CDR1 SQVTM and CDR2 ANQGSEA. The ends lost 8 bases at V and 8 bases at J; junction bases unmatched: 9. The CDR3 is 13 residues long.

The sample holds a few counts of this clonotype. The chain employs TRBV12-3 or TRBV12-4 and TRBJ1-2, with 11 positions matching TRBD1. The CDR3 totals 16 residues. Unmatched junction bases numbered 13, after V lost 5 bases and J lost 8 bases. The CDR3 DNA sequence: TGTGCCAGCAGTCCTTGGACAGGGGGCGACGGTAACGGCTACACCTTC. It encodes CASSPWTGGDGNGYTF.